Detailed here is one T cell receptor beta chain. Germline values: CDR1 SGHVS, CDR2 FNYEAQ. CDR3 size: 12 residues. These data originate in a study of CDR3 diversity in severe acne. One entry per CDR3 protein results from TCRdb running MiXCR on the PCR reads. The sample holds 65,000 to 95,000 distinct CDR3 sequences; 45% to 60% are singletons and the top ten take over 11%. The TCR was taken from a male donor in good health, without acne. Specimen: blood. The chain uses TRBV7-6 and TRBJ2-7, with TRBD1 matching 8 bases. CDR3 in amino acids: CARAQGAGEQYF. CDR3 bases: TGTGCTAGAGCCCAGGGGGCGGGCGAGCAGTACTTC. The whole variable domain, remainder taken from reference TRBV7-6 and TRBJ2-7, is GAGVSQSPRYKVTKRGQDVALRCDPISGHVSLYWYRQALGQGPEFLTYFNYEAQQDKSGLPNDRFSAERPEGSISTLTIQRTEQRDSAMYRCARAQGAGEQYFGPGTRLTVT.